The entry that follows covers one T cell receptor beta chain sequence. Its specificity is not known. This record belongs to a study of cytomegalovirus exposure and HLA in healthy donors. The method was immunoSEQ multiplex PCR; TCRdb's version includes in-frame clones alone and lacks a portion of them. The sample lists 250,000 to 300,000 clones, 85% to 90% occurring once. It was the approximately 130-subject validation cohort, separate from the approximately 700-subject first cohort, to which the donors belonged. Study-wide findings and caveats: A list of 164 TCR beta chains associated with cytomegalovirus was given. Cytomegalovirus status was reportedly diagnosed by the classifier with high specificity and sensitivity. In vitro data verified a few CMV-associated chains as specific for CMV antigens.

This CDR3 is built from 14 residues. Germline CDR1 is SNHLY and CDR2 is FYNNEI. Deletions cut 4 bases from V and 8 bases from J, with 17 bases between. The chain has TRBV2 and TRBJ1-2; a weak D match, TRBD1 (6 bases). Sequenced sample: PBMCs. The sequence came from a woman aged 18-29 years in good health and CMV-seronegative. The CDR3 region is CASSADSPIGGYTF. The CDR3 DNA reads TGTGCCAGCAGTGCGGACAGTCCCATCGGGGGCTACACCTTC. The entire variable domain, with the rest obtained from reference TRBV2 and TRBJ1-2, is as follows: EPEVTQTPSHQVTQMGQEVILRCVPISNHLYFYWYRQILGQKVEFLVSFYNNEISEKSEIFDDQFSVERPDGSNFTLKIRSTKLEDSAMYFCASSADSPIGGYTFGSGTRLTVV.